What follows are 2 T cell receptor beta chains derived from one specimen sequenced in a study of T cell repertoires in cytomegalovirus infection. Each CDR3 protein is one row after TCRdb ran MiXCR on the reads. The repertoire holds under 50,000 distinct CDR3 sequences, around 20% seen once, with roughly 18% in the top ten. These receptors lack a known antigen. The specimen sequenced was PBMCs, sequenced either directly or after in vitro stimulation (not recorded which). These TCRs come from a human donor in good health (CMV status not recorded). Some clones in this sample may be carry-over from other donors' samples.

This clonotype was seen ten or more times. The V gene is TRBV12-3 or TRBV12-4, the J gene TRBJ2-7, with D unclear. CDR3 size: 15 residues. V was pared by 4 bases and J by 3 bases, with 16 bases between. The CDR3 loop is CASSSQTVSIYEQYF. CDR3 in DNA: TGTGCCAGCAGTTCGCAGACGGTTTCGATCTACGAGCAGTACTTC.

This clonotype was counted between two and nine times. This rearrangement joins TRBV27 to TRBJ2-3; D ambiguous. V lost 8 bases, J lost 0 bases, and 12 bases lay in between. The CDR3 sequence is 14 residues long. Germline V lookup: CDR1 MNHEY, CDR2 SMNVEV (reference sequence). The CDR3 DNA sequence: TGTGCCAGCGGTGGAGCATCTAGCACAGATACGCAGTATTTT. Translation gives CASGGASSTDTQYF.